These 8 T cell receptor beta chains came from one sample sequenced in a study of human T cells and chemical hapten exposure (dated by TCRdb to 2020 to 2023). Total RNA was extracted from unfractionated whole blood collected in Tempus Blood RNA tubes. During library preparation, unique molecular identifiers were attached to individual cDNA molecules so that TCRs could be counted in a quantitative, reproducible way. TCRdb reworked the public reads: Q25 trimming with fastp, MiXCR clone assembly, productive beta chains retained. For every CDR3 protein sequence, its rows merge into one entry that carries the most common genes and DNA. The sample table records about 120,000 distinct CDR3 sequences; 8% to 9.5% of these occur just once. 1.4% of the sample is taken by the ten largest. Sequencing was done on a sample of whole blood. These receptors originate from a human donor in good health. Some clones in this sample may be carry-over from other donors' samples. Donor details come from another sample of the same person, matched by shared clones.

The rearrangement joins TRBV6-2 or TRBV6-3 to TRBJ2-5; 9 nucleotides agree with TRBD1. CDR1 is MNHEY and CDR2 is SVGEGT in the germline V gene. Trimming removed 6 bases from V and 5 bases from J; junction bases left unmatched: 13. CDR3 length: 16 amino acids. The CDR3 sequence is CASSNPDRGTAETQYF. CDR3 nucleotide sequence: TGTGCCAGCAGCAACCCAGACAGGGGGACGGCGGAGACCCAGTACTTC.

This clonotype has more than one count but fewer than ten. The chain links TRBV4-3 to TRBJ2-7; TRBD1 aligns across 9 bases. V lost 0 bases to trimming and J lost 3 bases; unmatched junction nucleotides: 3. This CDR3 contains 15 residues. Germline CDR1 LGHNA, CDR2 YSLEER. The CDR3 here is CASSQDGTGYYEQYF. CDR3 DNA: TGCGCCAGCAGCCAAGATGGGACAGGGTACTACGAGCAGTACTTC.

At least ten counts were recorded for this clonotype. V and J are TRBV14 and TRBJ1-6, with D perhaps matching TRBD1 (5 bases). Germline V gives CDR1 SGHDN, CDR2 FVKESK. Trimming pared 1 base from V and 4 bases from J, leaving 8 bases between. This CDR3 has 15 residues. CDR3 sequence (DNA): TGTGCCAGCAGCCAAGTGGCAGGGTATAATTCACCCCTCCACTTT. Its translation is CASSQVAGYNSPLHF.

This clonotype was observed at least ten times. The chain couples TRBV12-3 or TRBV12-4 to TRBJ1-2; D gene uncertain. This CDR3 region has 14 residues. V lost 2 bases and J 2 bases, leaving 9 bases between the germline ends. The chain's CDR3 is CASSLQRENYGYTF. CDR3 DNA sequence: TGTGCCAGCAGTTTACAACGGGAGAACTATGGCTACACCTTC.

The V call is TRBV5-1, the J call TRBJ2-2; no reliable D call. The CDR3 totals 14 residues. Germline assignment: CDR1 SGHRS and CDR2 YFSETQ. The V gene lost 2 bases and the J gene lost 1 base, with 6 bases spanning the gap. The CDR3 DNA reads as TGCGCCAGCAGCTTCACTGGGAACACCGGGGAGCTGTTTTTT. Protein product: CASSFTGNTGELFF.

The sample holds many counts of this clonotype. The chain carries TRBV4-1 and TRBJ2-1; TRBD2 matches at 9 bases. The CDR3 loop spans 19 amino acids. V gave up 1 base and J gave up 0 bases; unmatched junction bases: 10. Germline-derived CDR1 and CDR2 are MGHRA and YSYEKL. The CDR3, as DNA: TGCGCCAGCAGCCAAGTCGTCCCTAGCGGGACCCTCTCCTACAATGAGCAGTTCTTC. This codes for CASSQVVPSGTLSYNEQFF.

This clonotype was observed at least ten times. This chain connects TRBV6-1 to TRBJ1-6; D gene uncertain. This CDR3 comprises 15 residues. Trimming left V 8 bases short and J 8 bases short, with 19 bases between. Germline loops: CDR1 MNHNS, CDR2 SASEGT. CDR3 protein: CASLNRVQGHSPLHF. CDR3 in DNA: TGTGCCAGCCTTAACCGGGTCCAAGGGCATTCACCCCTCCACTTT.

This clonotype has a handful of counts. The chain recombines TRBV10-3 with TRBJ2-7; the match to TRBD1 covers 7 bases. This CDR3 is 15 amino acids long. With V trimmed by 6 bases and J by 6 bases, 14 bases remained unmatched. Per germline, CDR1 ENHRY and CDR2 SYGVKD. The CDR3, as DNA: TGTGCCATCAGGAAAACAGGGGCGAGGGGGCTCGAGCAGTACTTC. This encodes CAIRKTGARGLEQYF.